Following are 18 T cell receptor beta chains from one sample sequenced in a study of blood T cell repertoires in COVID-19. Here immunoSEQ multiplex PCR was the method, and the copy in TCRdb shows in-frame clones only, minus some. The data hold about 150,000 clones, with roughly nine tenths observed a single time. Specimen: peripheral blood. These receptors were taken from a woman aged 55-75 years with active or convalescent COVID-19.

The gene calls are TRBV19 and TRBJ2-1; the D gene is possibly TRBD1 (6 bases). This CDR3 has 15 residues. Trimming left V 4 bases short and J 4 bases short, with 14 bases between. CDR1 and CDR2 (germline): LNHDA, SQIVND (reference sequence). The DNA of the CDR3 is TGTGCCAGTAGTAAAGTTGGGGGCGCGTACAATGAGCAGTTCTTC. Translation gives CASSKVGGAYNEQFF.

The chain has TRBV5-1 and TRBJ2-5, with no clear D. V lost 0 bases, J lost 5 bases, and 5 bases lay in between. The CDR3 is 12 residues long. Germline values: CDR1 SGHRS, CDR2 YFSETQ. The CDR3 DNA sequence: TGCGCCAGCAGCTTGGCCATGGAGACCCAGTACTTC. This gives the protein CASSLAMETQYF. Complete variable domain (other parts from reference TRBV5-1 and TRBJ2-5): KAGVTQTPRYLIKTRGQQVTLSCSPISGHRSVSWYQQTPGQGLQFLFEYFSETQRNKGNFPGRFSGRQFSNSRSEMNVSTLELGDSALYLCASSLAMETQYFGPGTRLLVL.

The V and J genes are TRBV15 and TRBJ1-4; 8 nucleotides agree with TRBD1. The V gene's germline CDR1 is LNHNV and CDR2 YYDKDF (reference sequence). The trim removed 1 base at V and 7 bases at J, leaving 5 bases unmatched. There are 15 residues in the CDR3. The CDR3 spells CATSRAQGVGEKLFF. The CDR3 bases are TGTGCCACCAGCAGAGCACAGGGGGTTGGTGAAAAACTGTTTTTT.

V gene TRBV18 combines with J gene TRBJ2-5; 7 bases align to TRBD1. V dropped 10 bases and J dropped 3; count of bases not matched to a gene: 8. The CDR3 loop spans 13 amino acids. The germline gives CDR1 KGHSH, CDR2 LQKENI. CDR3 sequence reads: CATVQGVEETQYF. DNA for the CDR3: TGTGCCACGGTGCAGGGGGTGGAAGAGACCCAGTACTTC.

As DNA, the CDR3 is TGTGCCAGCAGCGTAGATAAGCGGGGGGGCCAAACAGATACGCAGTATTTT. This codes for CASSVDKRGGQTDTQYF. V gene TRBV9 combines with J gene TRBJ2-3, with 10 bases lining up with TRBD2. CDR3 length: 17 residues. CDR1 SGDLS and CDR2 YYNGEE come from the germline V gene. J gave up 3 bases and V 0 bases, and 7 bases lay outside the gene matches. Full variable domain (outside the CDR3, taken from reference TRBV9 and TRBJ2-3): DSGVTQTPKHLITATGQRVTLRCSPRSGDLSVYWYQQSLDQGLQFLIQYYNGEERAKGNILERFSAQQFPDLHSELNLSSLELGDSALYFCASSVDKRGGQTDTQYFGPGTRLTVL.

The J gene is TRBJ2-6, the V gene TRBV5-1; 7 bases are shared with TRBD1. CDR1 is SGHRS, CDR2 YFSETQ, per germline. The CDR3 totals 20 residues. V lost 3 bases to trimming and J lost 0 bases; unmatched junction nucleotides: 15. CDR3 sequence reads: CASSSQITGQLISGANVLTF. The CDR3 nucleotides read TGCGCCAGCAGCTCACAAATAACGGGACAGCTAATCTCTGGGGCCAACGTCCTGACTTTC.

Only one count was recorded for this clone. V is TRBV6-2 or TRBV6-3 and J is TRBJ2-6; TRBD1 agrees at 9 bases. Unmatched junction bases numbered 8, after V lost 2 bases and J lost 0 bases. Germline loops: CDR1 MNHEY, CDR2 SVGEGT. This CDR3 region has 19 residues. The CDR3 spells CASSYTKTGGDSGANVLTF. The DNA of the CDR3 is TGTGCCAGCAGTTACACAAAGACAGGGGGAGACTCTGGGGCCAACGTCCTGACTTTC.

The rearrangement links TRBV2 to TRBJ1-2, with D possibly matching TRBD1 (5 bases). The CDR3 is 14 amino acids. Germline V gene data show CDR1 as SNHLY and CDR2 as FYNNEI. Trimming removed 4 bases from V and 4 bases from J, with 13 bases in between. The chain's CDR3 is CASSGLQGFYGYTF. CDR3 DNA: TGTGCCAGCAGTGGTCTGCAGGGTTTCTATGGCTACACCTTC.

A few counts support this clone. The chain couples TRBV5-1 to TRBJ2-1; D unclear. Germline-derived CDR1 and CDR2 are SGHRS and YFSETQ. This CDR3 has 12 amino acids. Trimming stripped 2 bases from V and 9 bases from J, with 9 bases between. The CDR3 spells CASSFPGPEQFF. Here the CDR3 DNA reads TGCGCCAGCAGCTTTCCGGGTCCTGAGCAGTTCTTC.

The genes are TRBV5-1 and TRBJ2-3; 8 bases are a match to TRBD2. The CDR3 loop spans 14 amino acids. Germline V gene sequence: CDR1 SGHRS, CDR2 YFSETQ. The J segment lost 7 bases and the V segment lost 5 bases, leaving 9 bases of the junction unmatched. The CDR3 loop reads CASRPGLVDYTQYF. In DNA form, the CDR3 reads TGCGCCAGCAGGCCGGGACTAGTCGATTATACGCAGTATTTT.

V usage is TRBV19 and J usage is TRBJ2-1, with 7 bases fitting TRBD1. The CDR3 runs 15 residues. Germline lookup yields CDR1 LNHDA and CDR2 SQIVND (reference sequence). J gave up 5 bases and V 4 bases, and 8 bases lay outside the gene matches. The DNA for the CDR3 is TGTGCCAGTAGTAGGGACAGAGTCTCTAACAATGAGCAGTTCTTC. This codes for CASSRDRVSNNEQFF.

This clone occurred once. V usage is TRBV6-2 or TRBV6-3 and J usage is TRBJ2-1, with 9 bases that match TRBD2. Germline CDR1 MNHEY, CDR2 SVGEGT. CDR3 size: 15 residues. Trimming removed 5 bases from V and 4 bases from J; junction bases left unmatched: 6. CDR3 nucleotide sequence: TGTGCCAGCAGTACATCTAGCGGGGAGTACAATGAGCAGTTCTTC. Protein product: CASSTSSGEYNEQFF.

The chain has TRBV19 and TRBJ2-1; D perhaps matches TRBD1 (5 bases). V was pared by 5 bases and J by 0 bases, with 11 bases between. Germline CDR1 LNHDA, CDR2 SQIVND (reference sequence). CDR3 length: 15 residues. CDR3 DNA: TGTGCCAGTAGTCCAGGGCCAAGCTCCTACAATGAGCAGTTCTTC. It codes for CASSPGPSSYNEQFF.

The V call is TRBV5-1, the J call TRBJ2-3; D is ambiguous. Germline V gives CDR1 SGHRS, CDR2 YFSETQ. V was clipped by 0 bases and J by 2 bases, with 10 bases between them. This CDR3 contains 15 residues. CDR3 nucleotide sequence: TGCGCCAGCAGCTTGGGTGGCGGCCCCACAGATACGCAGTATTTT. It translates to CASSLGGGPTDTQYF.

CDR3 loop: CASSQDSNQPQHF. For the CDR3, the DNA is TGCGCCAGCAGCCAGGACTCTAATCAGCCCCAGCATTTT. This chain uses TRBV4-3 with TRBJ1-5; no clear D. The CDR3 is 13 residues long. V lost 3 bases, J lost 4 bases, and 7 bases lay in between. CDR1 and CDR2 (germline): LGHNA, YSLEER.

This clone was counted between two and nine times. The V gene is TRBV7-2, the J gene TRBJ1-2, with D possibly matching TRBD1 (6 bases). V was cut by 2 bases and J by 8 bases, with 18 bases left in between. CDR1 SGHTA and CDR2 FQGNSA come from the germline V gene. The CDR3 contains 15 residues. The CDR3 loop reads CASSLSSTGGIGYTF. Here the CDR3 DNA reads TGTGCCAGCAGCTTATCATCTACGGGGGGCATCGGCTACACCTTC. The variable domain in full, with the rest retrieved from reference TRBV7-2 and TRBJ1-2, is GAGVSQSPSNKVTEKGKDVELRCDPISGHTALYWYRQSLGQGLEFLIYFQGNSAPDKSGLPSDRFSAERTGGSVSTLTIQRTQQEDSAVYLCASSLSSTGGIGYTFGSGTRLTVV.

This chain links TRBV11-3 with TRBJ2-2; D unresolved. Trimming shortened V by 6 bases and J by 3 bases, and 5 bases separated the two germline ends. CDR3 length equals 12 residues. Per the germline V gene, CDR1 is SGHNT and CDR2 is YENEEA. The CDR3 nucleotides read TGTGCCAGCAGACAAGACACCGGGGAGCTGTTTTTT. Protein product: CASRQDTGELFF.

This chain links TRBV7-2 with TRBJ2-1, with 10 bases matching TRBD2. With 4 bases clipped from V and 9 bases from J, the junction kept 3 bases outside the gene matches. This CDR3 has 13 residues. CDR1 SGHTA and CDR2 FQGNSA come from the germline V gene. The CDR3 spells CASSWTSGSEQFF. The DNA for the CDR3 is TGTGCCAGCAGCTGGACTAGCGGATCTGAGCAGTTCTTC.